The 17 T cell receptor beta chains below were found in one sample sequenced in a study of blood T cell repertoires in COVID-19. Produced via immunoSEQ multiplex PCR; TCRdb's table is partial and in-frame only. The profile shows approximately 280,000 clones, approximately 90% of them singletons. The sample comprised peripheral blood. The receptors here all came from a man aged 40-49 years with acute or convalescent COVID-19.

The rearrangement links TRBV7-9 to TRBJ1-2, with 7 bases that match TRBD1. This CDR3 has 14 residues. Germline lookup yields CDR1 SEHNR and CDR2 FQNEAQ (reference sequence). Trimming cost V 4 bases and J 6 bases; bases outside gene matches: 8. CDR3 amino acids: CASSSTPGGDGYTF. Written as DNA, the CDR3 is TGTGCCAGCAGCTCAACCCCAGGGGGTGATGGCTACACCTTC.

This chain joins TRBV11-2 and TRBJ1-1, with 8 bases lining up with TRBD1. Germline V gene lookup returns CDR1 SGHAT and CDR2 FQNNGV. V lost 5 bases, J lost 4 bases, and 3 bases stayed unmatched. This CDR3 has 13 residues. CDR3 DNA sequence: TGTGCCAGCAGCCTGGACAGGGTCACTGAAGCTTTCTTT. Protein product: CASSLDRVTEAFF. The full variable domain, in which reference TRBV11-2 and TRBJ1-1 provide the parts outside the CDR3, is EAGVAQSPRYKIIEKRQSVAFWCNPISGHATLYWYQQILGQGPKLLIQFQNNGVVDDSQLPKDRFSAERLKGVDSTLKIQPAKLEDSAVYLCASSLDRVTEAFFGQGTRLTVV.

This clone is a singleton in its sample. V usage is TRBV28 and J usage is TRBJ1-1; 9 nucleotides line up with TRBD1. This CDR3 contains 14 residues. The trim removed 7 bases at V and 5 bases at J, leaving 8 bases unmatched. The germline V gene encodes CDR1 MDHEN and CDR2 SYDVKM. In nucleotides, the CDR3 is TGTGCCAGCACCTTGGGACAGGGATGGACTGAAGCTTTCTTT. Amino acids: CASTLGQGWTEAFF.

V and J are TRBV5-1 and TRBJ1-1; D is unresolved. Looked up from germline, CDR1 is SGHRS and CDR2 is YFSETQ. The CDR3 covers 14 residues. Trimming pared 0 bases from V and 5 bases from J, leaving 11 bases between. The CDR3 DNA follows: TGCGCCAGCAGCTTGGAGGCAGGTACTACTGAAGCTTTCTTT. This translates into CASSLEAGTTEAFF.

This rearrangement joins TRBV10-3 to TRBJ2-4; D unclear. Per the germline V gene, CDR1 is ENHRY and CDR2 is SYGVKD. The CDR3 totals 13 residues. Trimming stripped 6 bases from V and 11 bases from J, with 17 bases between. Here the CDR3 DNA reads TGTGCCATCAGCGGCGAGGAGATCGGGTTTCAGTACTTC. It is translated as CAISGEEIGFQYF.

The gene calls are TRBV5-1 and TRBJ1-1; no reliable D call. CDR1 is SGHRS and CDR2 is YFSETQ in the germline V gene. Trimming took off 2 bases at V and 10 bases at J, with 9 bases between the two ends. The CDR3 extends over 11 amino acids. CDR3 protein: CASSFYDGAFF. The CDR3 region has the DNA TGCGCCAGCAGCTTCTACGATGGAGCTTTCTTT.

The chain has TRBV6-5 and TRBJ2-7; D gene unclear. Deletions cut 8 bases from V and 0 bases from J, with 8 bases between. Germline V gene sequence: CDR1 MNHEY, CDR2 SVGAGI. The CDR3 sequence is 12 residues long. As DNA, the CDR3 is TGTGCCAGCGGGCATAGCTCCTACGAGCAGTACTTC. Translation: CASGHSSYEQYF.

The chain links TRBV11-2 to TRBJ1-2; unclear D gene. This CDR3 contains 12 residues. Germline CDR1 SGHAT, CDR2 FQNNGV. The V end lost 5 bases, the J end lost 4 bases, and 8 bases lay between the germline ends. CDR3 in amino acids: CASSPYSYGYTF. CDR3 nucleotides: TGTGCCAGCAGCCCTTACAGCTATGGCTACACCTTC.

This clone occurred once. The CDR3 bases are TGTGCCAGCAGTCAGGGGGTCAACACTGAAGCTTTCTTT. Its protein is CASSQGVNTEAFF. This chain uses TRBV6-5 with TRBJ1-1; 7 positions match TRBD1. The CDR3 is made up of 13 amino acids. Germline CDR1 is MNHEY and CDR2 is SVGAGI. J was trimmed by 2 bases and V by 5 bases; bases with no gene match: 2.

This clone is a singleton in its sample. The rearrangement links TRBV6-5 to TRBJ1-6; D ambiguous. This CDR3 is built from 16 residues. Trimming pared 2 bases from V and 9 bases from J, leaving 17 bases between. The V gene's germline CDR1 is MNHEY and CDR2 SVGAGI. Here the CDR3 reads CASSYAKASLGSPLHF. The DNA of the CDR3 is TGTGCCAGCAGTTACGCGAAGGCTAGCCTCGGTTCACCCCTCCACTTT.

V gene TRBV7-9 combines with J gene TRBJ1-6; 11 nucleotides agree with TRBD1. With V trimmed by 5 bases and J by 7 bases, 4 bases remained unmatched. The CDR3 is 15 residues long. Germline loops: CDR1 SEHNR, CDR2 FQNEAQ (reference sequence). The CDR3 region is CASSTGQGANSPLHF. The CDR3 DNA reads TGTGCCAGCAGCACTGGACAGGGGGCGAATTCACCCCTCCACTTT.

This clone has a handful of counts. The J gene is TRBJ1-6, the V gene TRBV4-2; 8 bases line up with TRBD1. The CDR3 contains 16 residues. Germline V gene data show CDR1 as LGHNA and CDR2 as YNFKEQ. The trim removed 6 bases at V and 8 bases at J, leaving 12 bases unmatched. The chain's CDR3 is CASRPRQGSTYSPLHF. The DNA of the CDR3 is TGTGCCAGCAGGCCTAGACAGGGGAGTACTTATTCACCCCTCCACTTT.

The chain links TRBV5-4 to TRBJ2-1; 8 bases fit TRBD1. V lost 0 bases, J lost 7 bases, and 9 bases stayed unmatched. The CDR3 extends over 16 amino acids. The germline gives CDR1 SGHNT, CDR2 YYREEE (reference sequence). The CDR3 loop is CASSLVGDRGKNEQFF. CDR3 in DNA: TGTGCCAGCAGCTTGGTAGGTGACAGGGGTAAGAATGAGCAGTTCTTC.

This clone came up once. V is TRBV6-2 or TRBV6-3 and J is TRBJ2-1, with TRBD1 matching 7 bases. The CDR3 sequence is 13 residues long. Trimming cost V 2 bases and J 15 bases; bases outside gene matches: 10. Germline CDR1 MNHEY, CDR2 SVGEGT. As DNA, the CDR3 is TGTGCCAGCAGTTACGGCCGACAGGGAATATCGTTCTTC. Amino acid sequence: CASSYGRQGISFF.

The chain employs TRBV5-6 and TRBJ2-1; no clear D. The length of the CDR3 is 15 residues. Per germline, CDR1 SGHDT and CDR2 YYEEEE. V gave up 3 bases and J gave up 4 bases, with 14 bases separating them. CDR3 bases: TGTGCCAGCAGCTACTTGGGCGCTGAATACAATGAGCAGTTCTTC. Protein sequence: CASSYLGAEYNEQFF.

The chain links TRBV7-5 to TRBJ1-6; the table's D call, TRBD1, has no DNA check behind it. TRBV7-5 is annotated as a pseudogene. CDR3 length: 17 residues. CDR3 amino acids: CARSFPTGGLYNSPLHF. The CDR3 nucleotides read TGTGCCAGAAGCTTCCCGACAGGGGGCTTGTATAATTCACCCCTCCACTTT.

This clone has a single count. The chain couples TRBV4-1 to TRBJ1-4; D not resolved. In germline, CDR1 is MGHRA, CDR2 YSYEKL. The CDR3 covers 16 residues. The V gene lost 3 bases and the J gene lost 8 bases, with 19 bases spanning the gap. The CDR3 DNA reads TGCGCCAGCAGCCAGAAACCTCCACAGTCAGACGAAAAACTGTTTTTT. Amino acids: CASSQKPPQSDEKLFF.